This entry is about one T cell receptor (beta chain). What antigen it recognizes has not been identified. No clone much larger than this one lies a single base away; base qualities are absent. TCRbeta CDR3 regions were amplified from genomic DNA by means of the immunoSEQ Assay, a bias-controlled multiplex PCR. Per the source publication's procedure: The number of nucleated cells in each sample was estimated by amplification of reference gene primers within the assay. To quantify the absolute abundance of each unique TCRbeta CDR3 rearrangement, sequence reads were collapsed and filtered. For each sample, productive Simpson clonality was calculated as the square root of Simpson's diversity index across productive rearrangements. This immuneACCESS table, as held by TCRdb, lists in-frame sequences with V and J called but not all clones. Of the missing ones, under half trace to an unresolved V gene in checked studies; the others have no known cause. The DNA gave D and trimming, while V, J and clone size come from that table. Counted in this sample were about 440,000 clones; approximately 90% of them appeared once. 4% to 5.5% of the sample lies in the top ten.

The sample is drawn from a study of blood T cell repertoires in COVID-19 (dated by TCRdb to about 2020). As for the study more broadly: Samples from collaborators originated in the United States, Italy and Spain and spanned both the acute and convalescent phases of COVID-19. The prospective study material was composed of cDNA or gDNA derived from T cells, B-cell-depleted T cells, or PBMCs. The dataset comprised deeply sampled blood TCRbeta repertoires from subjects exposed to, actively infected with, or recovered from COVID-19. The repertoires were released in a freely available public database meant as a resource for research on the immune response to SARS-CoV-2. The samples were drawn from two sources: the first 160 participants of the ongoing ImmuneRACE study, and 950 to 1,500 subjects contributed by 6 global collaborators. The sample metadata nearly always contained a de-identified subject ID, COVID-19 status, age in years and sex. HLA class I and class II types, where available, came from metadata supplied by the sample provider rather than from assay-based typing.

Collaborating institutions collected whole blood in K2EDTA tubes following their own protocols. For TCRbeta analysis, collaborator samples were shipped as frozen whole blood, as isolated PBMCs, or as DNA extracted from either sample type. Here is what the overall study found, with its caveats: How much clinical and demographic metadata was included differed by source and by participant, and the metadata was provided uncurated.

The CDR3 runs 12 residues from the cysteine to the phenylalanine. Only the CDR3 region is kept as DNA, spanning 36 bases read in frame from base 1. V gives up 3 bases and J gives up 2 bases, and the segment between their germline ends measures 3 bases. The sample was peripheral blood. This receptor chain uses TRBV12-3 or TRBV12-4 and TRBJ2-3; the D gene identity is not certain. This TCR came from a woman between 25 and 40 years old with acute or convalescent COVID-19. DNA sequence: TGTGCCAGCAGTTTTTACACAGATACGCAGTATTTT. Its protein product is CASSFYTDTQYF.